This paragraph reports one T cell receptor beta chain. The data derive from a study of technical replicates of blood from several donors. The CDR3 length is 15 residues. With 3 bases clipped from V and 4 bases from J, the junction kept 9 bases outside the gene matches. Germline V lookup: CDR1 SGHRS, CDR2 YFSETQ. TCRdb's copy holds only in-frame clones and misses some; the assay was immunoSEQ multiplex PCR. Here the sample spans roughly 100,000 clones, almost 97% being singletons. The sequencing sample was made of T cells isolated from PBMCs. The J gene is TRBJ1-2, the V gene TRBV5-1; 7 bases are a match to TRBD1. The sequence was collected from a human donor in good health. The DNA for the CDR3 is TGCGCCAGCAGCTCCCGCGGACAGGAAGGCTATGGCTACACCTTC. Its protein is CASSSRGQEGYGYTF.